These T cell receptor beta chains were read from a single sample in a study of CD8+CD57+ T cells in acquired aplastic anemia. MiXCR was run by TCRdb on the reads, yielding one entry per CDR3 protein. The data contain roughly 200,000 distinct CDR3 sequences, 63% of them seen just once; the ten biggest clones take up roughly 46%. Sequencing input: sorted CD4+, CD8+, or CD8+CD57+ T cells (not recorded which) from PBMCs. The source is a human donor with aplastic anemia. The CDR3 runs from the conserved cysteine through the conserved F or W. Fields, in order: J gene, V gene, clone size, D gene, CDR3 DNA, CDR3 protein. The D gene is left open where the match is weak. Size tells how often a clone was seen (once, few, many) or the class of an expanded clone, and some rows leave it out.

TRBJ2-2	TRBV7-3	NA	NA	TGTGCCAGCAGCAAAGAGAACACCGGGGAGCTGTTTTTT	CASSKENTGELFF
TRBJ2-1	TRBV2	NA	TRBD2	TGTGCCAGCAGTGAAATAGGTTTCGGACTAGGGCAGCAGGTGCAGTTCTTC	CASSEIGFGLGQQVQFF
TRBJ1-6	TRBV12-3/TRBV12-4	NA	NA	TGTGCCAGCAGTTTAGCGGACGGAATGGCCCTCCACTTT	CASSLADGMALHF
TRBJ1-4	TRBV10-3	once	NA	TGTGCCAGCAGCCGGAGTTTTAATGAAAAACTGTTTTTT	CASSRSFNEKLFF
TRBJ2-1	TRBV5-1	NA	NA	TGCGCCAGCAGCCCCTTGGCGGGGGCAAACTACAGTGAGCAGTTCTTC	CASSPLAGANYSEQFF
TRBJ2-7	TRBV20-1	NA	NA	TGCAGTGCTAGAGAGGGAATTGCGTACGAGCAGTACTTC	CSAREGIAYEQYF
TRBJ1-5	TRBV4-1	many	NA	TGCGCCAGCAGCCAGCTTGTCAGGCAGCCCCAGCATTTT	CASSQLVRQPQHF
TRBJ2-1	TRBV10-3	NA	NA	TGTGCCATCAGTGAGGCATCGGGGGCCTACAATGAGCAGTTCTTC	CAISEASGAYNEQFF
TRBJ2-7	TRBV6-2/TRBV6-3	many	NA	TGTGCCAGCAGTTACGGGGGCGGGGGACCCTACGAGCAGTACTTC	CASSYGGGGPYEQYF
TRBJ1-3	TRBV20-1	NA	NA	TGCAGTGCTAGAGATGGCCCGGACTTTGGAAACACCATATATTTT	CSARDGPDFGNTIYF
TRBJ2-3	TRBV6-4	many	NA	TGTGCCAGCAGTGTCGGTGGCGGGGGCCCTACAGATACGCAGTATTTT	CASSVGGGGPTDTQYF
TRBJ2-1	TRBV29-1	NA	NA	TGCAGCGTTGAGGGCGGCTCAGAGGGCACCTACAATGAGCAGTTCTTC	CSVEGGSEGTYNEQFF
TRBJ2-3	TRBV7-2	NA	NA	TGTGCCAGCAGCTTAGTGGGGACAACTACAGGTCGGGATACGCAGTATTTT	CASSLVGTTTGRDTQYF
TRBJ1-2	TRBV29-1	many	NA	TGCAGCGTTGTAGGGGACTATGGCTACACCTTC	CSVVGDYGYTF
TRBJ1-6	TRBV4-3	NA	NA	TGCGCCAGCAGCCAAGACTTCAGTAATTCACCCCTCCACTTT	CASSQDFSNSPLHF
TRBJ2-7	TRBV29-1	NA	NA	TGCAGCGTTGATGGGGATCGGTACGAGCAGTACTTC	CSVDGDRYEQYF
TRBJ2-3	TRBV7-3	once	NA	TGTGCCAGCAGCTTAAGGTTCGGCGGTTTAGATACGCAGTATTTT	CASSLRFGGLDTQYF
TRBJ1-5	TRBV6-5	many	NA	TGTGCCAGCAGTTACAGTAGCTATAGCAATCAGCCCCAGCATTTT	CASSYSSYSNQPQHF
TRBJ1-1	TRBV4-2	NA	NA	TGTGCCAGCAGCCAAGACGGGGGTAAGGGCACTGAAGCTTTCTTT	CASSQDGGKGTEAFF
TRBJ2-7	TRBV20-1	NA	TRBD1	TGCAGTGCTATCACTGACAGGGGGAGAACCTACGAGCAGTACTTC	CSAITDRGRTYEQYF
TRBJ1-1	TRBV5-6	many	NA	TGTGCCAGCAGCAAGAATTTAAGGGAGGGTAACACTGAAGCTTTCTTT	CASSKNLREGNTEAFF
TRBJ1-1	TRBV10-1	NA	NA	TGCGCCAGCAGTGATCGGGTTTTCTCCTACGAGTTGAACACTGAAGCTTTCTTT	CASSDRVFSYELNTEAFF
TRBJ2-5	TRBV7-2	NA	NA	TGTGCCAGCAGCTTAGGGACATTCCAAGAGACCCGGTACTTC	CASSLGTFQETRYF
TRBJ2-7	TRBV6-5	NA	TRBD2	TGTGCCAGCAGCGGGACTAGCGGGCACGAGCAGTACTTC	CASSGTSGHEQYF
TRBJ2-7	TRBV19	NA	NA	TGTGCCAGTAGAGTGGGCGGGGTTGGATCCTACGAGCAGTACTTC	CASRVGGVGSYEQYF
TRBJ2-7	TRBV2	NA	NA	TGTGCCAGCAGCTTAATTGGGGGCCAGCCCCAGCAGTACTTC	CASSLIGGQPQQYF